The 6 T cell receptor beta chains below were found in one sample sequenced in a study of shared clonotypes between healthy human individuals. Some clones are missing from TCRdb's copy, which holds only in-frame ones; the method was immunoSEQ multiplex PCR. The sample carries 2 million to 2.5 million clones, approximately 96% recorded once. The sample consisted of naive CD4+ T cells sorted from blood. Specified subset: CD45RA+ positively selected. The receptors originated from a young man in good health.

This chain joins TRBV30 and TRBJ1-2; 7 bases align to TRBD1. CDR1 and CDR2 from the germline V gene are GTSNPN and SVGIG (reference sequence). The CDR3 has 14 residues. V trimming: 3 bases; J trimming: 0 bases; junction bases outside the gene matches: 4. CDR3 in DNA: TGTGCCTGGAGAGAGGGGGCAGCTAACTATGGCTACACCTTC. Encoded protein: CAWREGAANYGYTF.

The chain uses TRBV5-4 and TRBJ2-3, with 8 bases aligning to TRBD2. From germline, CDR1 is SGHNT and CDR2 YYREEE (reference sequence). The CDR3 extends over 14 amino acids. J was trimmed by 9 bases and V by 4 bases; bases with no gene match: 10. CDR3 coding DNA: TGTGCCAGCAGCCTACCCAATAGCGGGGCGACGCAGTATTTT. This translates into CASSLPNSGATQYF.

The J gene is TRBJ2-2, the V gene TRBV4-3; perhaps D is TRBD1 or TRBD2 (5 bases each). Per the germline V gene, CDR1 is LGHNA and CDR2 is YSLEER. Trimming cost V 3 bases and J 0 bases, with 14 bases left between them. The CDR3 is 17 amino acids. The CDR3 DNA reads as TGCGCCAGCAGCCAGGGACGGACGACCGCGAACACCGGGGAGCTGTTTTTT. This translates into CASSQGRTTANTGELFF.

V usage is TRBV29-1 and J usage is TRBJ1-1; D perhaps matches TRBD1 (5 bases). Germline CDR1 is SQVTM and CDR2 is ANQGSEA. The CDR3 consists of 14 residues. With 3 bases removed from V and 0 bases from J, the gap between germline ends came to 11 bases. CDR3 residues: CSVERVTVNTEAFF. CDR3 DNA: TGCAGCGTTGAGAGGGTGACAGTGAACACTGAAGCTTTCTTT.

This clone was seen once. The sample has other DNA sequences that encode this CDR3 too. V is TRBV9 and J is TRBJ1-6; D not resolved. The CDR3 is 16 amino acids. Between the trimmed V and J ends, which lost 0 bases and 0 bases, there was a span of 7 bases. Looked up from germline, CDR1 is SGDLS and CDR2 is YYNGEE. This CDR3 reads CASSVASSSYNSPLHF. The DNA of the CDR3 is TGTGCCAGCAGCGTAGCATCGAGCTCCTATAATTCACCCCTCCACTTT.

On this clone: The junction departs from germline at one end; a sequencing error may be responsible. The rearrangement joins TRBV4-1 to TRBJ1-2; D is unresolved. There are 15 residues in the CDR3. Looked up from germline, CDR1 is MGHRA and CDR2 is YSYEKL. CDR3: CASSQPWESQGGYAF. The CDR3, as DNA: TGCGCCAGCAGCCAACCGTGGGAGAGTCAAGGTGGCTACGCCTTC.